These 25 T cell receptor beta chains originate from one sample sequenced in a study of vaccination and CD4 T cells after COVID-19. Treatment here: roughly 10-day PBMC culture with coronavirus spike peptide pools or control peptides (ViraFEST assay). Sequenced with the Oncomine TCR Beta short-read assay was DNA taken from cultured CD4+ T cells. From the PCR reads, TCRdb called clonotypes with MiXCR, one entry per CDR3 protein. The data contain approximately 26,000 distinct CDR3 sequences, under 70% of them singletons. These TCRs' antigens remain unknown. The sample comprised CD4+ T cells from blood, cultured in vitro. The origin of the receptors is a human donor who had recovered from COVID-19.

The rearrangement uses TRBV5-8 and TRBJ1-5; 10 nucleotides agree with TRBD1. V trimming: 5 bases; J trimming: 1 base; junction bases outside the gene matches: 3. CDR3 size: 15 residues. CDR1 is SGHTS, CDR2 YDEGEE, per germline. CDR3 bases: TGTGCCAGCAGTAAGGACAGGGGGAGCAATCAGCCCCAGCATTTT. This sequence encodes CASSKDRGSNQPQHF.

CDR3 in amino acids: CASNSAGGGSYEQYF. The CDR3 region has the DNA TGTGCCAGCAATTCGGCAGGGGGGGGCTCCTACGAGCAGTACTTC. This chain connects TRBV28 to TRBJ2-7; possibly TRBD1 or TRBD2 for D (7 bases each). V was cut by 7 bases and J by 0 bases, with 16 bases left in between. Per germline, CDR1 MDHEN and CDR2 SYDVKM. CDR3 length equals 15 residues.

The chain links TRBV15 to TRBJ1-1, with a possible D match to TRBD1 (6 bases). V shed 2 bases and J shed 6 bases, with 10 bases lying between them. Germline CDR1 reads LNHNV; CDR2 reads YYDKDF (reference sequence). CDR3 length equals 13 residues. CDR3 loop: CATSRLGASEAFF. The CDR3, as DNA: TGTGCCACCAGCAGACTGGGGGCCTCTGAAGCTTTCTTT.

A few counts support this clonotype. CDR3 sequence reads: CSARPQGPGELFF. The CDR3 coding sequence is TGCAGTGCTAGACCCCAGGGCCCCGGGGAGCTGTTTTTT. The chain has TRBV20-1 and TRBJ2-2; D perhaps matches TRBD1 (5 bases). The CDR3 sequence is 13 residues long. In germline, CDR1 is DFQATT, CDR2 SNEGSKA (reference sequence). Trimming left V 2 bases short and J 6 bases short, with 10 bases between.

This chain connects TRBV27 to TRBJ2-1; TRBD2 agrees at 11 bases. Trimming took 5 bases from V and 4 from J; bases not matched to a gene: 10. The germline V gene has CDR1 MNHEY and CDR2 SMNVEV (reference sequence). This CDR3 has 17 amino acids. The CDR3 region is CASSLQLAGAGYNEQFF. The CDR3 nucleotides read TGTGCCAGCAGTCTACAACTAGCGGGAGCTGGGTACAATGAGCAGTTCTTC.

This clonotype was seen only once. This chain joins TRBV6-2 or TRBV6-3 and TRBJ2-7; tentatively, D is TRBD2 (6 bases). CDR1 and CDR2 (germline): MNHEY, SVGEGT. The CDR3 runs to 14 residues. V lost 4 bases and J 2 bases, leaving 12 bases between the germline ends. The CDR3 nucleotides read TGTGCCAGCAGTTGGGAGGACACCGCCTACGAGCAGTACTTC. It yields the protein CASSWEDTAYEQYF.

The rearrangement joins TRBV20-1 to TRBJ1-5, with D possibly matching TRBD1 (5 bases). The length of the CDR3 is 13 residues. Trimming left V 1 base short and J 2 bases short, with 6 bases between. Germline CDR1 and CDR2: DFQATT and SNEGSKA (reference sequence). As DNA, the CDR3 is TGCAGTGCTAGAGGAGGGGGCAATCAGCCCCAGCATTTT. Amino acid sequence: CSARGGGNQPQHF.

The gene calls are TRBV20-1 and TRBJ1-1; D is undetermined. CDR3 length: 12 residues. CDR1 DFQATT and CDR2 SNEGSKA come from the germline V gene (reference sequence). V lost 5 bases and J 6 bases, leaving 13 bases between the germline ends. The CDR3 nucleotides read TGCAGTGCTTCGGTGGGGATCGCTGAAGCTTTCTTT. This sequence encodes CSASVGIAEAFF.

The chain is built from TRBV2 and TRBJ1-5; TRBD1 agrees at 10 bases. CDR3 length equals 16 residues. Germline V CDR1 and CDR2: SNHLY, FYNNEI. V was pared by 5 bases and J by 4 bases, with 8 bases of the junction left unmatched. For the CDR3, the DNA is TGTGCCAGCAGTTATCTTCGGACAGGGGGGAATCAGCCCCAGCATTTT. This sequence encodes CASSYLRTGGNQPQHF.

J is TRBJ2-5 and V is TRBV7-2; D unclear. CDR3 size: 14 residues. Trimming removed 3 bases from V and 1 base from J, with 9 bases in between. Germline lookup yields CDR1 SGHTA and CDR2 FQGNSA. CDR3 nucleotides: TGTGCCAGCAGCTTGGTTTTGACCCAAGAGACCCAGTACTTC. It codes for CASSLVLTQETQYF.

This chain links TRBV20-1 with TRBJ2-3; D is uncertain. Trimming pared 4 bases from V and 0 bases from J, leaving 14 bases between. There are 15 residues in the CDR3. The germline V gene encodes CDR1 DFQATT and CDR2 SNEGSKA (reference sequence). The CDR3 sequence: CSATPFRHSTDTQYF. CDR3 DNA: TGCAGTGCTACGCCGTTCCGTCATAGCACAGATACGCAGTATTTT.

V gene TRBV24-1 combines with J gene TRBJ2-3; D not certain. Trimming removed 1 base from V and 2 bases from J, with 3 bases in between. Germline V lookup: CDR1 KGHDR, CDR2 SFDVKD. The CDR3 is 13 residues long. The CDR3 DNA is TGTGCCACCAGTGATTTCTTCACAGATACGCAGTATTTT. It translates to CATSDFFTDTQYF.

The table lists this clonotype with a few counts. The V gene is TRBV28, the J gene TRBJ1-6; D is unclear. Germline V gives CDR1 MDHEN, CDR2 SYDVKM. V dropped 3 bases and J dropped 6 bases, with 3 bases sitting between them. The CDR3 runs to 12 residues. The CDR3 loop reads CASSLRNSPLHF. The CDR3 DNA reads as TGTGCCAGCAGTTTGCGTAATTCACCCCTCCACTTT.

The chain links TRBV15 to TRBJ1-5; D is unresolved. The CDR3 extends over 13 amino acids. V was clipped by 0 bases and J by 9 bases, with 9 bases between them. Looked up from germline, CDR1 is LNHNV and CDR2 is YYDKDF (reference sequence). DNA of the CDR3: TGTGCCACCAGCAGAGATCTGCGGTGGCCCCAGCATTTT. It yields the protein CATSRDLRWPQHF.

This chain connects TRBV20-1 to TRBJ1-1; TRBD1 aligns across 7 bases. Looked up from germline, CDR1 is DFQATT and CDR2 is SNEGSKA (reference sequence). V was pared by 6 bases and J by 1 base, with 8 bases of the junction left unmatched. The CDR3 sequence is 14 residues long. The CDR3 region has the DNA TGCAGTGCCCTAGGGGGCGGCACGAACACTGAAGCTTTCTTT. Translation gives CSALGGGTNTEAFF.

This chain links TRBV19 with TRBJ1-5, with TRBD1 matching 9 bases. Trimming cost V 7 bases and J 4 bases; bases outside gene matches: 11. Per germline, CDR1 LNHDA and CDR2 SQIVND (reference sequence). CDR3 length: 16 amino acids. CDR3 loop: CASTPDNRGQNQPQHF. CDR3 nucleotide sequence: TGTGCCAGTACCCCAGATAACAGGGGGCAAAATCAGCCCCAGCATTTT.

This clonotype was detected once. The gene calls are TRBV9 and TRBJ1-2; no reliable D call. The CDR3 runs to 17 residues. The germline V gene encodes CDR1 SGDLS and CDR2 YYNGEE. Between the trimmed V and J ends, which lost 3 bases and 2 bases, there was a span of 20 bases. The CDR3 DNA follows: TGTGCCAGCAGCGCGACCCGGAAAGTAGGGCCGAACTATGGCTACACCTTC. Translating gives CASSATRKVGPNYGYTF.

The chain recombines TRBV4-1 with TRBJ1-2, with D hard to call. The CDR3 extends over 15 amino acids. Trimming left V 4 bases short and J 2 bases short, with 14 bases between. Germline CDR1 is MGHRA and CDR2 is YSYEKL. The CDR3 reads CASSPSRAGNYGYTF. CDR3 sequence (DNA): TGCGCCAGCAGCCCCTCCAGAGCTGGGAACTATGGCTACACCTTC.

J is TRBJ1-2 and V is TRBV4-3; D is perhaps TRBD1 (6 bases). The CDR3 is made up of 14 amino acids. Trimming took 0 bases from V and 8 from J, leaving 13 bases between them. Germline V gene lookup returns CDR1 LGHNA and CDR2 YSLEER. The CDR3 coding sequence is TGCGCCAGCAGCCAAGAGAGGGGGATTGGGGGCTACACCTTC. Its translation: CASSQERGIGGYTF.

The chain joins TRBV20-1 to TRBJ2-1; TRBD2 agrees at 13 bases. In germline, CDR1 is DFQATT, CDR2 SNEGSKA (reference sequence). V gave up 3 bases and J gave up 6 bases; unmatched junction bases: 11. The CDR3 runs 17 residues. This chain's CDR3 is CSARGLAGYSTRNEQFF. The CDR3 DNA reads TGCAGTGCTAGGGGACTAGCGGGATACTCGACCCGCAATGAGCAGTTCTTC.

This clonotype appeared a few times. The V gene is TRBV15, the J gene TRBJ1-2; D ambiguous. V lost 0 bases and J lost 5, with 13 bases in between. Germline V gene sequence: CDR1 LNHNV, CDR2 YYDKDF (reference sequence). The CDR3 contains 15 residues. The CDR3 reads CATSRDAKGEYGYTF. DNA of the CDR3: TGTGCCACCAGCAGAGATGCGAAGGGAGAATATGGCTACACCTTC.

The chain couples TRBV28 to TRBJ1-5; a possible D gene is TRBD1 (6 bases). This CDR3 is 11 amino acids long. CDR1 and CDR2 from the germline V gene are MDHEN and SYDVKM. The CDR3: CACGGGQPQHF. CDR3 DNA sequence: TGTGCATGTGGGGGCGGACAGCCCCAGCATTTT.

V and J are TRBV6-1 and TRBJ2-3; D is tentatively TRBD1 or TRBD2 (5 bases each). This CDR3 spans 13 amino acids. The germline CDR1 and CDR2 sequences are MNHNS and SASEGT. The V gene lost 7 bases and the J gene lost 0 bases, with 8 bases spanning the gap. For the CDR3, the DNA is TGTGCCAGCAACGGGGCTAGCACAGATACGCAGTATTTT. Protein: CASNGASTDTQYF.

The chain combines TRBV7-8 with TRBJ2-2; D uncertain. Germline V lookup: CDR1 SGHVS, CDR2 FQNEAQ. The CDR3 length is 14 residues. Trimming removed 0 bases at V and 4 bases at J, with 6 bases between. This CDR3 reads CASSLAVSTGELFF. The CDR3 DNA follows: TGTGCCAGCAGCTTAGCGGTTAGCACCGGGGAGCTGTTTTTT. The variable domain in full, with the rest retrieved from reference TRBV7-8 and TRBJ2-2, is GAGVSQSPRYKVAKRGQDVALRCDPISGHVSLFWYQQALGQGPEFLTYFQNEAQLDKSGLPSDRFFAERPEGSVSTLKIQRTQQEDSAVYLCASSLAVSTGELFFGEGSRLTVL.

This rearrangement joins TRBV6-1 to TRBJ2-3; D could derive from TRBD1 or TRBD2 (5 bases each). CDR1 is MNHNS, CDR2 SASEGT, per germline. The CDR3 length is 15 residues. Trimming left V 6 bases short and J 6 bases short, with 19 bases between. The CDR3 DNA reads TGTGCCAGCAGATTTCGACGTACGGGGCAGGATACGCAGTATTTT. Translation gives CASRFRRTGQDTQYF.